The 26 T cell receptor beta chains below come from one sample, sequenced in a study of blood T cell repertoires in COVID-19. The table came from immunoSEQ multiplex PCR; TCRdb's copy has only in-frame clones and leaves some out. The sample shows 160,000 or so clones, approximately 87% of them seen only once. The sample taken for sequencing was PBMCs or T cells enriched from blood (not recorded which). The receptors come from a woman between 45 and 60 years old who had recovered from COVID-19.

A few counts support this clone. The chain carries TRBV13 and TRBJ2-7; weak D call: TRBD2 (6 bases). The CDR3 extends over 16 amino acids. Germline V gives CDR1 PRHDT, CDR2 FYEKMQ (reference sequence). The V end lost 2 bases, the J end lost 5 bases, and 19 bases lay between the germline ends. CDR3 loop: CASSLRPGVSGDEQYF. The DNA of the CDR3 is TGTGCCAGCAGCTTAAGGCCGGGGGTCTCCGGGGACGAGCAGTACTTC.

This clone was observed a single time. The V gene is TRBV6-5, the J gene TRBJ1-6, with D perhaps TRBD1 (5 bases). V shed 2 bases and J shed 9 bases, with 14 bases lying between them. CDR1 is MNHEY and CDR2 is SVGAGI in the germline V gene. The CDR3 is 15 residues long. The CDR3 DNA reads as TGTGCCAGCAGTTACGGACACGCGGGGAGTTCACCCCTCCACTTT. Amino acid sequence: CASSYGHAGSSPLHF.

The chain is built from TRBV7-9 and TRBJ1-2; a weak D match, TRBD1 (5 bases). The germline V and J ends were trimmed by 6 bases and 3 bases, with 11 bases remaining between them. CDR1 and CDR2 from the germline V gene are SEHNR and FQNEAQ (reference sequence). This CDR3 spans 13 amino acids. In DNA, the CDR3 is TGTGCCAGCAGTTTAACGGGGGACTATGGCTACACCTTC. It translates to CASSLTGDYGYTF.

This chain links TRBV7-9 with TRBJ2-7; tentatively, D is TRBD1 (5 bases). Trimming shortened V by 5 bases and J by 7 bases, and 15 bases separated the two germline ends. Germline V CDR1 and CDR2: SEHNR, FQNEAQ (reference sequence). The CDR3 runs 13 residues. This CDR3 reads CASSQGPLGEQYF. CDR3 DNA: TGTGCCAGCAGCCAGGGCCCGCTGGGGGAGCAGTACTTC.

This clone was recorded once. Other DNA sequences within the sample encode an identical CDR3. The rearrangement joins TRBV19 to TRBJ1-1, with D perhaps matching TRBD1 (5 bases). Per germline, CDR1 LNHDA and CDR2 SQIVND (reference sequence). This CDR3 is built from 14 residues. Trimming took 11 bases from V and 0 from J, leaving 16 bases between them. CDR3 in DNA: TGTGCCTCTAGTCCGCAGGGATTGAACACTGAAGCTTTCTTT. It specifies CASSPQGLNTEAFF. Drawing the rest from reference TRBV19 and TRBJ1-1, the complete variable domain is DGGITQSPKYLFRKEGQNVTLSCEQNLNHDAMYWYRQDPGQGLRLIYYSQIVNDFQKGDIAEGYSVSREKKESFPLTVTSAQKNPTAFYLCASSPQGLNTEAFFGQGTRLTVV.

Only one count was recorded for this clone. The rearrangement uses TRBV3-1 (or the pseudogene TRBV3-2) and TRBJ1-2; the D gene is possibly TRBD1 (5 bases). Germline V CDR1 and CDR2: LGHDT, YNNKEL (reference sequence). The CDR3 covers 14 residues. V was pared by 5 bases and J by 4 bases, with 14 bases between. The CDR3: CASSNLDTLYGYTF. CDR3 nucleotide sequence: TGTGCCAGCAGCAACTTGGACACCCTCTATGGCTACACCTTC.

The chain uses TRBV5-6 and TRBJ1-3; D perhaps matches TRBD1 (6 bases). Germline CDR1 reads SGHDT; CDR2 reads YYEEEE. V lost 4 bases, J lost 7 bases, and 18 bases lay in between. The CDR3 loop spans 15 amino acids. CDR3 bases: TGTGCCAGCAGCAGACCACAGGGTGATGCGAACACCATATATTTT. The encoded protein is CASSRPQGDANTIYF.

This clone was counted only a few times. This chain joins TRBV5-1 and TRBJ2-1, with D hard to call. V dropped 0 bases and J dropped 11 bases, with 9 bases sitting between them. The CDR3 has 12 amino acids. CDR1 and CDR2 (germline): SGHRS, YFSETQ. The DNA of the CDR3 is TGCGCCAGCAGCTTGGATGAGTTACAGCAGTTCTTC. This encodes CASSLDELQQFF.

This sequence joins TRBV6-5 and TRBJ1-2; D not resolved. The CDR3 length is 15 residues. Trimming took 6 bases from V and 8 from J, leaving 22 bases between them. Germline V CDR1 and CDR2: MNHEY, SVGAGI. The CDR3 bases are TGTGCCAGCAGAGAGGGATCCTCCCTCCATGAGGGCTACACCTTC. Translating it yields CASREGSSLHEGYTF.

V and J are TRBV19 and TRBJ2-7, with D possibly matching TRBD1 (6 bases). Trimming cost V 5 bases and J 2 bases, with 13 bases left between them. The germline V gene has CDR1 LNHDA and CDR2 SQIVND (reference sequence). This CDR3 comprises 14 residues. For the CDR3, the DNA is TGTGCCAGTAGTGCCCGACAGGATCCCTACGAGCAGTACTTC. It codes for CASSARQDPYEQYF.

The chain has TRBV24-1 and TRBJ1-6, with 9 bases that match TRBD1. The CDR3 is 19 residues long. V trimming: 2 bases; J trimming: 0 bases; junction bases outside the gene matches: 7. Per the germline V gene, CDR1 is KGHDR and CDR2 is SFDVKD. Here the CDR3 reads CATSDYRTGDRSYNSPLHF. The CDR3 nucleotides are TGTGCCACCAGTGATTACCGGACAGGGGACCGCTCCTATAATTCACCCCTCCACTTT.

The chain links TRBV11-3 to TRBJ2-2; 7 bases are shared with TRBD2. Losses at the gene ends were 0 bases for V and 1 base for J; bases not matched to a gene: 5. The CDR3 is 17 residues long. Germline values: CDR1 SGHNT, CDR2 YENEEA. The CDR3 DNA sequence: TGTGCCAGCAGCTTAGATCAGTTAGCGGGGAACACCGGGGAGCTGTTTTTT. Translation: CASSLDQLAGNTGELFF.

This sequence joins TRBV19 and TRBJ1-1, with D maybe TRBD1 (6 bases). This CDR3 is 14 amino acids long. Deletions cut 4 bases from V and 5 bases from J, with 14 bases between. Germline V gives CDR1 LNHDA, CDR2 SQIVND (reference sequence). CDR3 nucleotide sequence: TGTGCCAGTAGTACCTCGACAGGCTTAACTGAAGCTTTCTTT. This translates into CASSTSTGLTEAFF.

The CDR3 DNA sequence: TGTGCCTGGAGTGACAGCGGGGGATTTCCCTACAATGAGCAGTTCTTC. The encoded protein is CAWSDSGGFPYNEQFF. The rearrangement links TRBV30 to TRBJ2-1, with TRBD2 matching 8 bases. The J segment lost 2 bases and the V segment lost 1 base, leaving 7 bases of the junction unmatched. The CDR3 sequence is 16 residues long. Germline V gene data show CDR1 as GTSNPN and CDR2 as SVGIG (reference sequence).

The genes are TRBV5-6 and TRBJ2-7, with TRBD2 matching over 8 bases. The CDR3 extends over 13 amino acids. CDR1 is SGHDT, CDR2 YYEEEE, per germline. Trimming at V came to 4 bases and at J to 6 bases, leaving 6 bases not matched to a gene. CDR3 nucleotide sequence: TGTGCCAGCAGCAGGCCGGGGGGGTCCGAGCAGTACTTC. As protein: CASSRPGGSEQYF.

This clone has just one count. V usage is TRBV7-9 and J usage is TRBJ1-1; 9 bases align to TRBD1. V gave up 1 base and J gave up 0 bases; unmatched junction bases: 3. CDR1 is SEHNR, CDR2 FQNEAQ, per germline (reference sequence). This CDR3 contains 16 residues. Here the CDR3 reads CASSLGGQGMNTEAFF. For the CDR3, the DNA is TGTGCCAGCAGCTTAGGGGGACAGGGAATGAACACTGAAGCTTTCTTT.

The chain uses TRBV19 and TRBJ1-2; 10 bases map to TRBD1. CDR1 LNHDA and CDR2 SQIVND come from the germline V gene (reference sequence). The J segment lost 7 bases and the V segment lost 2 bases, leaving 7 bases of the junction unmatched. CDR3 length equals 15 residues. CDR3 nucleotide sequence: TGTGCCAGTAGTATAAAGCTGGGACAGGGGTTTGGCTACACCTTC. It yields the protein CASSIKLGQGFGYTF.

V gene TRBV19 combines with J gene TRBJ2-3; no clear D gene. CDR1 LNHDA and CDR2 SQIVND come from the germline V gene (reference sequence). CDR3 length equals 13 residues. Trimming left V 8 bases short and J 0 bases short, with 9 bases between. DNA of the CDR3: TGTGCCAGTTCCCTCCTTAGCACAGATACGCAGTATTTT. Translating gives CASSLLSTDTQYF.

This chain uses TRBV27 with TRBJ2-7, with 7 bases lining up with TRBD1. V lost 5 bases, J lost 5 bases, and 3 bases stayed unmatched. CDR3 size: 12 residues. Per the germline V gene, CDR1 is MNHEY and CDR2 is SMNVEV (reference sequence). The CDR3 region has the DNA TGTGCCAGCAGTGAGGGGGCCCACGAGCAGTACTTC. Translating gives CASSEGAHEQYF.

The chain carries TRBV5-6 and TRBJ2-5, with 11 bases aligning to TRBD1. This CDR3 spans 15 amino acids. With 3 bases clipped from V and 6 bases from J, the junction kept 7 bases outside the gene matches. Germline V lookup: CDR1 SGHDT, CDR2 YYEEEE. Here the CDR3 reads CASSSDRGPRQTQYF. As DNA, the CDR3 is TGTGCCAGCAGCTCGGACAGGGGGCCTCGTCAGACCCAGTACTTC.

This chain uses TRBV7-2 with TRBJ2-3; TRBD1 aligns across 7 bases. The CDR3 runs 15 residues. V was pared by 4 bases and J by 2 bases, with 6 bases of the junction left unmatched. Germline loops: CDR1 SGHTA, CDR2 FQGNSA. CDR3 DNA sequence: TGTGCCAGCAGCTCCCAGGGGGTTCACACAGATACGCAGTATTTT. Its protein is CASSSQGVHTDTQYF.

This clone was recorded once. V and J are TRBV5-1 and TRBJ2-3, with TRBD2 matching over 7 bases. Germline CDR1 reads SGHRS; CDR2 reads YFSETQ. Trimming took 1 base from V and 5 from J; bases not matched to a gene: 4. This CDR3 has 14 amino acids. CDR3: CASSLQWGGDTQYF. Written as DNA, the CDR3 is TGCGCCAGCAGCTTGCAATGGGGGGGAGATACGCAGTATTTT.

This clone has just a few counts. The rearrangement uses TRBV28 and TRBJ1-1; no clear D gene. Germline V gives CDR1 MDHEN, CDR2 SYDVKM. The V end lost 4 bases, the J end lost 7 bases, and 7 bases lay between the germline ends. The CDR3 has 11 amino acids. CDR3 amino acids: CASSSTFEAFF. CDR3 sequence (DNA): TGTGCCAGCAGTTCGACATTTGAAGCTTTCTTT. Combining the CDR3 with reference TRBV28 and TRBJ1-1 gives the whole variable domain DVKVTQSSRYLVKRTGEKVFLECVQDMDHENMFWYRQDPGLGLRLIYFSYDVKMKEKGDIPEGYSVSREKKERFSLILESASTNQTSMYLCASSSTFEAFFGQGTRLTVV.

The genes are TRBV5-1 and TRBJ2-2; D is uncertain. Trimming left V 1 base short and J 4 bases short, with 8 bases between. The CDR3 covers 14 residues. Germline-derived CDR1 and CDR2 are SGHRS and YFSETQ. Here the CDR3 reads CASSLQAPTGELFF. As DNA, the CDR3 is TGCGCCAGCAGCTTGCAAGCACCCACCGGGGAGCTGTTTTTT. The full variable domain, with the rest looked up from reference TRBV5-1 and TRBJ2-2, is KAGVTQTPRYLIKTRGQQVTLSCSPISGHRSVSWYQQTPGQGLQFLFEYFSETQRNKGNFPGRFSGRQFSNSRSEMNVSTLELGDSALYLCASSLQAPTGELFFGEGSRLTVL.

The chain employs TRBV3-1 (or the pseudogene TRBV3-2) and TRBJ2-2; D unresolved. The CDR3 spans 12 residues. V was clipped by 6 bases and J by 4 bases, with 6 bases between them. Germline V gene data show CDR1 as LGHDT and CDR2 as YNNKEL (reference sequence). The CDR3 here is CASRRVTGELFF. CDR3 in DNA: TGTGCCAGCAGGCGCGTCACCGGGGAGCTGTTTTTT.

This chain joins TRBV4-2 and TRBJ1-1; 7 positions match TRBD1. The J segment lost 1 base and the V segment lost 4 bases, leaving 6 bases of the junction unmatched. Germline V lookup: CDR1 LGHNA, CDR2 YNFKEQ. CDR3 size: 15 residues. The CDR3 DNA is TGTGCCAGCAGCCCGCGGGACAGTTCGAACACTGAAGCTTTCTTT. It specifies CASSPRDSSNTEAFF.